This paragraph reports one TCR beta chain. This entry belongs to a study of blood T cell repertoires in COVID-19. Study-wide context: T cells, B-cell-depleted T cells, or PBMCs supplied cDNA or gDNA.

Germline assignment: CDR1 SGHVS and CDR2 FNYEAQ. The V segment lost 0 bases and the J segment 2 bases; nucleotides outside the gene matches: 4. The CDR3 is made up of 15 amino acids. This table comes from immunoSEQ multiplex PCR, and its TCRdb copy is limited to in-frame clones, with some not included. Found here are 90,000 to 100,000 clones, around 88% of them singletons; the top ten hold about a sixth. Sequenced sample: peripheral blood. The rearrangement joins TRBV7-6 to TRBJ2-7; 7 nucleotides line up with TRBD1. The receptor comes from a woman between 55 and 75 years old with COVID-19, enrolled during active disease. The CDR3 spells CASSLAPGQPYEQYF. CDR3 coding DNA: TGTGCCAGCAGCTTAGCGCCGGGACAGCCCTACGAGCAGTACTTC.